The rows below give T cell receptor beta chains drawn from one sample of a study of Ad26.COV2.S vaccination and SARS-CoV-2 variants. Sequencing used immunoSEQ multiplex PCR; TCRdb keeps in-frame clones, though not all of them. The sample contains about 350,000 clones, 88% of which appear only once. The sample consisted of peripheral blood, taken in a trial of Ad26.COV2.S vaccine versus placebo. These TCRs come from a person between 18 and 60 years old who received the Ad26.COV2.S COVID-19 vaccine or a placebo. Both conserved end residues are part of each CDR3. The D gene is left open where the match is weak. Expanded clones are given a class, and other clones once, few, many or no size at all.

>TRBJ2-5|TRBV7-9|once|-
CASSLETGTQETQYF
TGTGCCAGCAGCTTAGAGACAGGGACTCAAGAGACCCAGTACTTC
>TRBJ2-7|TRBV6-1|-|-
CASSEGAKREQYF
TGTGCCAGCAGTGAGGGGGCAAAAAGGGAGCAGTACTTC
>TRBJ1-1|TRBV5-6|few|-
CASSLSLGHTEAFF
TGTGCCAGCAGCCTTTCACTCGGTCACACTGAAGCTTTCTTT
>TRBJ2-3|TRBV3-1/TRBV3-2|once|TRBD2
CASSQGTSGGTDTQYF
TGTGCCAGCAGCCAAGGGACTAGCGGGGGGACAGATACGCAGTATTTT
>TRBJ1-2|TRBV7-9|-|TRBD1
CASSLTDREDYGYTF
TGTGCCAGCAGCTTAACGGACAGGGAGGACTATGGCTACACCTTC
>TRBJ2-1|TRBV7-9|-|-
CASSNLYNEQFF
TGTGCCAGCAGCAACCTTTACAATGAGCAGTTCTTC
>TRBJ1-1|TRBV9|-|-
CASSVVPGGDTEAFF
TGTGCCAGCAGCGTAGTCCCAGGAGGAGACACTGAAGCTTTCTTT
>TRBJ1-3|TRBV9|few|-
CASSVRGRGNTIYF
TGTGCCAGCAGCGTTCGGGGCCGCGGAAACACCATATATTTT
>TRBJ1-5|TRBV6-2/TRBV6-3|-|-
CASSQDTSNQPQHF
TGTGCCAGCAGTCAGGACACTAGCAATCAGCCCCAGCATTTT
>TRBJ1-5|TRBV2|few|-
CASTADSNQPQHF
TGTGCCAGCACGGCGGATAGCAATCAGCCCCAGCATTTT
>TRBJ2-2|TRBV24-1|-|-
CATSGRGDNTGELFF
TGTGCCACCAGTGGAAGGGGCGATAACACCGGGGAGCTGTTTTTT
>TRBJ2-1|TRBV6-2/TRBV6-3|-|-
CASSTRTASYNEQFF
TGTGCCAGCAGTACGAGGACAGCCTCCTACAATGAGCAGTTCTTC
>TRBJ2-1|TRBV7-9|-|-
CASSLNYEQFF
TGTGCCAGCAGCTTAAACTATGAGCAGTTCTTC
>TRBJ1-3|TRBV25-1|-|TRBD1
CASSGLDRVGNTIYF
TGTGCCAGCAGTGGCCTAGACAGGGTAGGAAACACCATATATTTT
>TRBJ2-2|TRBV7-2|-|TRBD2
CASSLEASGLITGELFF
TGTGCCAGCAGCTTAGAGGCTAGCGGGTTAATCACCGGGGAGCTGTTTTTT
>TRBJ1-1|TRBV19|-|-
CASRVKRNTEAFF
TGTGCCAGTCGGGTTAAGCGGAACACTGAAGCTTTCTTT
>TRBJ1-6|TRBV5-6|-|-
CASSLPTTSYNSPLHF
TGTGCCAGCAGCCTACCTACAACTTCCTATAATTCACCCCTCCACTTT
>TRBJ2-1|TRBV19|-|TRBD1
CASSTLRDRVDEQFF
TGTGCCAGTAGTACACTCCGGGACAGGGTCGATGAGCAGTTCTTC
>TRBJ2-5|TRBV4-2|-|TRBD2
CASSSPGTSGALFQETQYF
TGTGCCAGCAGCTCCCCCGGGACTAGCGGGGCCCTGTTTCAAGAGACCCAGTACTTC
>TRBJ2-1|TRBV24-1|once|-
CATTWRLNEQFF
TGTGCCACCACGTGGCGGTTGAATGAGCAGTTCTTC
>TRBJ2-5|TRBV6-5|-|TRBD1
CASGNRGWETQYF
TGTGCCAGCGGAAACAGGGGCTGGGAGACCCAGTACTTC
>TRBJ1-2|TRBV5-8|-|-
CASSLDIGINYGYTF
TGTGCCAGCAGCTTGGATATAGGAATCAACTATGGCTACACCTTC
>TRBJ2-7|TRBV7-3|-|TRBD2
CASSKTLAGLSYEQYF
TGTGCCAGCAGCAAAACATTAGCGGGTCTCTCCTACGAGCAGTACTTC
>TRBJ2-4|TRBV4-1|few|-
CASSQFPAKNIQYF
TGCGCCAGCAGCCAATTCCCAGCCAAAAACATTCAGTACTTC
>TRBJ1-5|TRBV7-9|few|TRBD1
CASSLDTGQALSNQPQHF
TGTGCCAGCAGCTTAGATACCGGACAGGCCCTTAGCAATCAGCCCCAGCATTTT
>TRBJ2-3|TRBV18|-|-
CASSPGIGRVDTQYF
TGTGCCAGCTCACCAGGAATAGGAAGGGTAGATACGCAGTATTTT
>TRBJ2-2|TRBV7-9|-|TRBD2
CASSPLTSAGELFF
TGTGCCAGCAGCCCATTAACTAGCGCCGGGGAGCTGTTTTTT
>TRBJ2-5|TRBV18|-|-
CASSPLFLKETQYF
TGTGCCAGCTCACCCTTGTTTTTAAAGGAGACCCAGTACTTC
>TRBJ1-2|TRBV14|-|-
CASSQRDSGGYGYTF
TGTGCCAGCAGCCAACGGGACTCCGGGGGGTATGGCTACACCTTC
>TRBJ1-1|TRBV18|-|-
CASSPPMAGNTEAFF
TGTGCCAGCTCACCACCGATGGCAGGGAACACTGAAGCTTTCTTT
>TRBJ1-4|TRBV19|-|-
CASSIETQGNEKLFF
TGTGCCAGTAGTATAGAAACCCAGGGAAACGAAAAACTGTTTTTT
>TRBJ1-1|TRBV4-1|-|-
CASSPSGVLDTEAFF
TGCGCCAGCAGCCCAAGCGGGGTTCTGGACACTGAAGCTTTCTTT
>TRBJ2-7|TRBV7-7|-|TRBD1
CASSPGQGVEQYF
TGTGCCAGCAGCCCGGGACAGGGCGTCGAGCAGTACTTC
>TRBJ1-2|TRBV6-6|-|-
CASLRKEGYNYGYTF
TGTGCCAGCCTGAGGAAGGAGGGTTATAACTATGGCTACACCTTC
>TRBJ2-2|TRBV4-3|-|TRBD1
CASSQDQENRGAGELFF
TGCGCCAGCAGCCAAGATCAAGAAAACAGGGGTGCCGGGGAGCTGTTTTTT
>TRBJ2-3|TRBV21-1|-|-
CASSKVMRGRTDTQYF
TGTGCCAGCAGCAAAGTTATGAGGGGACGCACAGATACGCAGTATTTT
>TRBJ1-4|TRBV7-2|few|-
CASSLAGRWDEKLFF
TGTGCCAGCAGCTTAGCGGGGCGGTGGGATGAAAAACTGTTTTTT
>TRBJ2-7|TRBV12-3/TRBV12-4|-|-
CASKNQGYEQYF
TGTGCCAGCAAGAACCAGGGCTACGAGCAGTACTTC
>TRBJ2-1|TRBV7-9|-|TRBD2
CASSPGLAGLVDEQFF
TGTGCCAGCAGCCCGGGACTAGCGGGCCTCGTCGATGAGCAGTTCTTC
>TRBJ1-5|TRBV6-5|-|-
CASSSRGGSNQPQHF
TGTGCCAGCAGTTCCAGGGGAGGTAGCAATCAGCCCCAGCATTTT
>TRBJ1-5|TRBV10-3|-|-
CAISVSGVEQPQHF
TGTGCCATCAGTGTATCTGGGGTCGAACAGCCCCAGCATTTT
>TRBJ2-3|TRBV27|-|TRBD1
CASSSPGQPSDTQYF
TGTGCCAGCAGTTCGCCGGGACAGCCTAGCGATACGCAGTATTTT
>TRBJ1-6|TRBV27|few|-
CASSFSHSPLHF
TGTGCCAGCAGTTTTTCGCACTCACCCCTCCACTTT
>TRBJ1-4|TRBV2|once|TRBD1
CASNSGTGNEKLFF
TGTGCCAGCAACTCCGGGACAGGGAATGAAAAACTGTTTTTT
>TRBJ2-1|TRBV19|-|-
CASSPDQGTTYNEQFF
TGTGCCAGTAGCCCAGATCAGGGGACAACCTACAATGAGCAGTTCTTC
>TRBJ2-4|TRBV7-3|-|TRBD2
CASSPSNVASGQNIQYF
TGTGCCAGCAGCCCATCAAACGTGGCTAGCGGGCAAAACATTCAGTACTTC
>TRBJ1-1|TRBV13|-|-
CASSTQGRIDAFF
TGTGCCAGCAGCACACAGGGCCGGATCGACGCTTTCTTT
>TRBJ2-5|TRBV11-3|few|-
CASSPEGYQETQYF
TGTGCCAGCAGCCCAGAGGGCTACCAAGAGACCCAGTACTTC
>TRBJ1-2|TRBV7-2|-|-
CASSQSLRGSGGYTF
TGTGCCAGCAGCCAAAGTCTTCGAGGGTCGGGTGGCTACACCTTC
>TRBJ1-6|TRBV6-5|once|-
CASTPGGDNSPLHF
TGTGCCAGCACCCCCGGGGGCGACAATTCACCCCTCCACTTT
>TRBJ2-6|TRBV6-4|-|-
CASSEEDSGANVLTF
TGTGCCAGCAGTGAGGAAGACTCTGGGGCCAACGTCCTGACTTTC
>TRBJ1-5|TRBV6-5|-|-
CASRTGESQPQHF
TGTGCCAGCAGGACAGGAGAATCGCAGCCCCAGCATTTT
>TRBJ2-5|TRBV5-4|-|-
CASSSAGTETQYF
TGTGCCAGCAGCTCAGCTGGGACGGAGACCCAGTACTTC
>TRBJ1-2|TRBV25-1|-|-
CASSEYKRDGYTF
TGTGCCAGCAGTGAATATAAAAGGGATGGCTACACCTTC
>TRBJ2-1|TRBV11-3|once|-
CASSLVGSGNEQFF
TGTGCCAGCAGCTTAGTAGGTTCGGGGAATGAGCAGTTCTTC
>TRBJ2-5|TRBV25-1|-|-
CASSNQAAQETQYF
TGTGCCAGCAGCAACCAGGCAGCGCAAGAGACCCAGTACTTC
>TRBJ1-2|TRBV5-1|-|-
CASSPTGVRGGYTF
TGCGCCAGCAGCCCAACAGGAGTCCGAGGTGGCTACACCTTC
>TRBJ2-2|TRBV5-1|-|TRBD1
CASSLAGQGGTGELFF
TGCGCCAGCAGCTTGGCAGGACAGGGCGGCACCGGGGAGCTGTTTTTT